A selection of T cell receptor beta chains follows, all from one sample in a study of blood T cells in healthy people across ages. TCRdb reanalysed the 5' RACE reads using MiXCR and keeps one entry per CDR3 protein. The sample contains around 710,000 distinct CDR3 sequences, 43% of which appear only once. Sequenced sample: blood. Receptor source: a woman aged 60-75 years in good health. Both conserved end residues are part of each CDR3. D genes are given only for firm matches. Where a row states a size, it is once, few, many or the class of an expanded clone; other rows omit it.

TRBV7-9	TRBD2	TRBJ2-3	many	CASSPGGARTDTQYF	TGTGCCAGCAGTCCCGGGGGGGCGCGCACAGATACGCAGTATTTT
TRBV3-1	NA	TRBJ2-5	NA	CASSLSLMGFPETQYF	TGTGCCAGCAGCCTATCATTAATGGGATTCCCTGAGACCCAGTACTTC
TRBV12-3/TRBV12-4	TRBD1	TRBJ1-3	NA	CASSRTGLGSGNTIYF	TGTGCCAGCAGCCGGACAGGACTTGGCTCTGGAAACACCATATATTTT
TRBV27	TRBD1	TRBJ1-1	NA	CASSARQGAQPEAFF	TGTGCCAGCAGTGCCCGACAGGGCGCCCAACCTGAAGCTTTCTTT
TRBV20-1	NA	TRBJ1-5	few	CSASGSAPETQHF	TGCAGTGCTAGCGGAAGTGCTCCCGAGACCCAGCATTTT
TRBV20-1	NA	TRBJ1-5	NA	CSAGRTDQPQHF	TGCAGTGCTGGAAGGACGGATCAGCCCCAGCATTTT
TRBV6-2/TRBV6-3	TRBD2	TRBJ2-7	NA	CASSRTGLADSCEQYF	TGTGCCAGCAGCAGAACTGGACTAGCGGACTCCTGCGAGCAGTACTTC
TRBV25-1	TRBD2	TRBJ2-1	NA	CASSELASGSAANEQFF	TGTGCCAGCAGTGAATTGGCTAGCGGGAGTGCGGCAAATGAGCAGTTCTTC
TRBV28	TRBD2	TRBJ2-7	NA	CASSQGLEFYEQYF	TGTGCCAGCAGCCAGGGACTAGAGTTCTACGAGCAGTACTTC
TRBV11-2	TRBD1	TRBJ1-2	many	CASSLGQGAVAYGYTF	TGTGCCAGCAGCTTAGGGCAGGGGGCAGTCGCCTATGGCTACACCTTC
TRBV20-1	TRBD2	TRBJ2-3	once	CSAGDSGGAGGTQYF	TGCAGTGCAGGTGATAGCGGGGGGGCCGGAGGTACGCAGTATTTT
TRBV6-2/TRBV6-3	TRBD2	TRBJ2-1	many	CASSYSSPAGVYNEQFF	TGTGCCAGCAGTTACTCGAGCCCAGCGGGAGTCTACAATGAGCAGTTCTTC
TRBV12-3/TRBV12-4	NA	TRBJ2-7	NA	CAGSSDSQTYEQYF	TGTGCCGGCAGTTCCGACAGCCAGACCTACGAGCAGTACTTC
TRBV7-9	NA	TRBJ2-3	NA	CASSQGFDTQYF	TGTGCCAGCAGCCAAGGGTTTGATACGCAGTATTTT
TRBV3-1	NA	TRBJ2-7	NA	CASSQDWGYEQYF	TGTGCCAGCAGCCAAGACTGGGGCTACGAGCAGTACTTC